The 21 T cell receptor beta chains below come from one sample, sequenced in a study of T cell changes during pregnancy in multiple sclerosis. Profiling relied on immunoSEQ multiplex PCR, and the TCRdb table lists in-frame clones only, not all of them. The table has tens of thousands of clones, roughly 96% seen once. Here the sequenced sample was CD8+ T cells from peripheral blood mononuclear cells, taken after pregnancy. Receptors originate from a female donor with multiple sclerosis, enrolled in a pregnancy study.

The rearrangement uses TRBV2 and TRBJ2-3; D gene ambiguous. V was trimmed by 6 bases and J by 0 bases, leaving 10 bases between them. Germline CDR1 SNHLY, CDR2 FYNNEI. This CDR3 has 14 amino acids. The CDR3 spells CASRPRVSTDTQYF. The DNA of the CDR3 is TGTGCCAGCAGACCCCGGGTTAGCACAGATACGCAGTATTTT.

This chain uses TRBV7-9 with TRBJ2-1; D possibly corresponds to TRBD2 (5 bases). Germline V gene sequence: CDR1 SEHNR, CDR2 FQNEAQ (reference sequence). There are 10 residues in the CDR3. Trimming took off 4 bases at V and 12 bases at J, with 7 bases between the two ends. The CDR3 protein is CASSWGVQFF. Written as DNA, the CDR3 is TGTGCCAGCAGCTGGGGAGTGCAGTTCTTC.

The chain links TRBV28 to TRBJ2-1; 14 bases map to TRBD2. CDR3 size: 21 residues. V trimming: 6 bases; J trimming: 11 bases; junction bases outside the gene matches: 27. Germline CDR1 and CDR2: MDHEN and SYDVKM. In DNA, the CDR3 is TGTGCCAGCAGATCCGGTGGGCTCCCGGGACTAGCGGGAGAGGGTGTGAAGCAGCAGTTCTTC. It encodes CASRSGGLPGLAGEGVKQQFF.

Details on this clone: A junction end diverges from the germline sequence, so it may reflect a read error. J is TRBJ2-7 and V is TRBV7-7; D perhaps matches TRBD2 (5 bases). The germline CDR1 and CDR2 sequences are SSHAT and FNYEAQ (reference sequence). The CDR3 length is 17 residues. The CDR3 nucleotides read TGTGCTAGCAGCTTAGGGCGGGCCGGTCCAAAACCCTACGAGCAGTACTTC. This codes for CASSLGRAGPKPYEQYF.

V usage is TRBV27 and J usage is TRBJ2-7; the D gene is possibly TRBD1 (6 bases). The CDR3 has 12 amino acids. CDR1 MNHEY and CDR2 SMNVEV come from the germline V gene (reference sequence). Trimming stripped 5 bases from V and 5 bases from J, with 10 bases between. DNA for the CDR3: TGTGCCAGCAGTGGAACAGGGAACGAGCAGTACTTC. This translates into CASSGTGNEQYF.

The gene calls are TRBV6-6 and TRBJ2-1; 9 nucleotides line up with TRBD2. The CDR3 covers 16 residues. Germline-derived CDR1 and CDR2 are MNHNY and SVGAGI (reference sequence). J gave up 5 bases and V 0 bases, and 5 bases lay outside the gene matches. The CDR3 region is CASSYSMREGDNEQFF. The CDR3 bases are TGTGCCAGCAGTTACTCGATGCGGGAGGGCGACAATGAGCAGTTCTTC.

V and J are TRBV7-9 and TRBJ2-5; 7 nucleotides align to TRBD1. The CDR3 is 14 residues long. Trimming at V came to 5 bases and at J to 4 bases, leaving 7 bases not matched to a gene. CDR1 SEHNR and CDR2 FQNEAQ come from the germline V gene (reference sequence). The CDR3 DNA reads as TGTGCCAGCAGCCTACAGGGGTATGGAGAGACCCAGTACTTC. Translating gives CASSLQGYGETQYF.

The gene calls are TRBV28 and TRBJ1-1; TRBD1 is a possible D gene (5 bases). Trimming left V 6 bases short and J 4 bases short, with 18 bases between. The germline gives CDR1 MDHEN, CDR2 SYDVKM. This CDR3 comprises 15 residues. The CDR3 region has the DNA TGTGCCAGCAGCCTCCCGGGGGGATCGGGCACTGAAGCTTTCTTT. Translation gives CASSLPGGSGTEAFF.

V gene TRBV6-4 combines with J gene TRBJ1-1; D perhaps matches TRBD1 (6 bases). Germline V gene sequence: CDR1 MRHNA, CDR2 SNTAGT. V gave up 6 bases and J gave up 1 base, with 9 bases separating them. The CDR3 runs to 13 residues. CDR3 residues: CASRMTGNTEAFF. CDR3 in DNA: TGTGCCAGCAGAATGACAGGGAACACTGAAGCTTTCTTT.

V is TRBV7-8 and J is TRBJ2-3; D is undetermined. The CDR3 extends over 12 amino acids. Germline CDR1 and CDR2: SGHVS and FQNEAQ. The V and J ends lost 5 bases and 0 bases respectively, with 3 bases between them. CDR3 loop: CASSTSTDTQYF. The CDR3 region has the DNA TGTGCCAGCAGCACAAGCACAGATACGCAGTATTTT.

The chain links TRBV7-8 to TRBJ1-5; D unclear. The germline gives CDR1 SGHVS, CDR2 FQNEAQ. V shed 5 bases and J shed 1 base, with 18 bases lying between them. The CDR3 sequence is 17 residues long. The CDR3 loop is CASSPTESPLSNQPQHF. CDR3 in DNA: TGTGCCAGCAGCCCAACAGAATCCCCTCTAAGCAATCAGCCCCAGCATTTT.

The chain combines TRBV7-6 with TRBJ2-5, with a possible D match to TRBD2 (6 bases). The germline V and J ends were trimmed by 6 bases and 5 bases, with 16 bases remaining between them. Germline lookup yields CDR1 SGHVS and CDR2 FNYEAQ. CDR3 length: 14 amino acids. This CDR3 is CASSPSGGSETQYF. The CDR3 DNA reads TGTGCCAGCAGTCCTTCTGGGGGGTCGGAGACCCAGTACTTC.

This sequence joins TRBV6-5 and TRBJ2-7; the match to TRBD1 covers 8 bases. V was clipped by 6 bases and J by 6 bases; unmatched bases: 4. Looked up from germline, CDR1 is MNHEY and CDR2 is SVGAGI. The CDR3 extends over 12 amino acids. The CDR3 bases are TGTGCCAGCAGAACGACAGGGGTCGAGCAGTACTTC. Encoded protein: CASRTTGVEQYF.

V and J are TRBV27 and TRBJ1-2; a possible D gene is TRBD1 (6 bases). The CDR3 loop spans 14 amino acids. Germline V gene sequence: CDR1 MNHEY, CDR2 SMNVEV (reference sequence). Trimming removed 5 bases at V and 5 bases at J, with 15 bases between. The CDR3, as DNA: TGTGCCAGCAGTCCGCGGGGGCAGGGATATGGCTACACCTTC. Translated: CASSPRGQGYGYTF.

This clone is a singleton in its sample. The chain carries TRBV4-3 and TRBJ2-1; D is possibly TRBD2 (6 bases). Looked up from germline, CDR1 is LGHNA and CDR2 is YSLEER. V lost 2 bases and J 0 bases, leaving 11 bases between the germline ends. The CDR3 is 16 amino acids. For the CDR3, the DNA is TGCGCCAGCAGCCAAAGCGGGCTGAGCTCCTACAATGAGCAGTTCTTC. It specifies CASSQSGLSSYNEQFF.

This chain connects TRBV7-6 to TRBJ2-1, with D unclear. Trimming took off 4 bases at V and 4 bases at J, with 8 bases between the two ends. This CDR3 region has 13 residues. Germline V lookup: CDR1 SGHVS, CDR2 FNYEAQ. In nucleotides, the CDR3 is TGTGCCAGCAGCTCATCAGGTTACAATGAGCAGTTCTTC. It codes for CASSSSGYNEQFF.

This rearrangement joins TRBV27 to TRBJ2-1; D is undetermined. The CDR3 length is 14 residues. Trimming took 3 bases from V and 9 from J, leaving 15 bases between them. Germline V CDR1 and CDR2: MNHEY, SMNVEV (reference sequence). CDR3 in amino acids: CASSFPHRFGEQFF. CDR3 bases: TGTGCCAGCAGTTTCCCTCACAGATTCGGTGAGCAGTTCTTC.

In this sample, this clone turned up once. The chain employs TRBV27 and TRBJ1-2, with TRBD1 as a possible D gene (5 bases). V dropped 6 bases and J dropped 6 bases, with 20 bases sitting between them. Germline CDR1 reads MNHEY; CDR2 reads SMNVEV (reference sequence). The CDR3 totals 15 residues. CDR3 amino acids: CASSLYPGQGDGYTF. The CDR3 nucleotides are TGTGCCAGCAGCTTGTACCCAGGTCAGGGCGATGGCTACACCTTC.

The chain combines TRBV23-1 with TRBJ1-5, with D maybe TRBD1 (5 bases). TRBV23-1 is labeled an ORF, and its function is uncertain. The CDR3 has 18 residues. The V end was cut by 2 bases, the J end by 0 bases, with 17 bases between. The CDR3 protein is CASSQVVGRARSNQPQHF. In nucleotides, the CDR3 is TGCGCCAGCAGTCAAGTGGTAGGCAGGGCCCGTAGCAATCAGCCCCAGCATTTT.

The rearrangement links TRBV5-1 to TRBJ2-1, with 7 bases that match TRBD2. Germline V CDR1 and CDR2: SGHRS, YFSETQ. The length of the CDR3 is 14 residues. V trimming: 4 bases; J trimming: 7 bases; junction bases outside the gene matches: 8. This chain's CDR3 is CASSLTSLSNEQFF. DNA of the CDR3: TGCGCCAGCAGCCTGACTAGCTTATCAAATGAGCAGTTCTTC.

The gene calls are TRBV29-1 and TRBJ2-1, with 9 bases aligning to TRBD2. The CDR3 is 13 amino acids. The ends lost 7 bases at V and 3 bases at J; junction bases unmatched: 4. Germline-derived CDR1 and CDR2 are SQVTM and ANQGSEA. CDR3 amino acids: CSELTSGYNEQFF. CDR3 in DNA: TGCAGCGAGTTGACTAGCGGCTACAATGAGCAGTTCTTC.